The 2 T cell receptor beta chains reported below all come from one sample, sequenced in a study of CD8+ T cells in alopecia areata. The treatment here: oral pan-JAK inhibitor, 5-10 mg twice daily. Extraction and reverse transcription of RNA yielded cDNA as the sequencing template. Method: immunoSEQ multiplex PCR; TCRdb's copy keeps in-frame clones and lacks some. This sample yields about 190,000 clones, of which approximately 56% are seen a single time; approximately 0.69% belongs to the top ten. The sequencing used CD4+ T cells sorted from blood, collected at week 4, from a patient treated with tofacitinib. Every receptor here comes from a human donor with alopecia areata.

V gene TRBV2 combines with J gene TRBJ2-1; 12 nucleotides match TRBD2. The CDR3 is made up of 14 amino acids. Losses at the gene ends were 10 bases for V and 6 bases for J; bases not matched to a gene: 7. CDR1 SNHLY and CDR2 FYNNEI come from the germline V gene. CDR3 loop: CAIRLAGVPNEQFF. The CDR3 nucleotides read TGTGCCATAAGACTAGCGGGAGTGCCCAATGAGCAGTTCTTC. The entire variable domain, with the rest obtained from reference TRBV2 and TRBJ2-1, is as follows: EPEVTQTPSHQVTQMGQEVILRCVPISNHLYFYWYRQILGQKVEFLVSFYNNEISEKSEIFDDQFSVERPDGSNFTLKIRSTKLEDSAMYFCAIRLAGVPNEQFFGPGTRLTVL.

The rearrangement joins TRBV7-2 to TRBJ2-3; TRBD1 matches 8 bases. The CDR3 spans 17 residues. In germline, CDR1 is SGHTA, CDR2 FQGNSA. Losses at the gene ends were 2 bases for V and 0 bases for J; bases not matched to a gene: 7. CDR3 protein: CASSLHRQGTSTDTQYF. The CDR3 DNA reads as TGTGCCAGCAGCTTACACCGACAGGGGACTAGCACAGATACGCAGTATTTT. The full variable domain, in which reference TRBV7-2 and TRBJ2-3 provide the parts outside the CDR3, is GAGVSQSPSNKVTEKGKDVELRCDPISGHTALYWYRQSLGQGLEFLIYFQGNSAPDKSGLPSDRFSAERTGGSVSTLTIQRTQQEDSAVYLCASSLHRQGTSTDTQYFGPGTRLTVL.